The text below deals with one T cell receptor (beta chain). Its target is not known. V trimming: 4 bases; J trimming: 3 bases; junction bases outside the gene matches: 5. The CDR3 extends over 14 amino acids. The germline CDR1 and CDR2 sequences are MNHEY and SVGAGI. The sample belongs to a study of cytomegalovirus exposure and HLA in healthy donors. General study results and limits: The listing of 150 to 200 TCR beta chains classed them as cytomegalovirus-associated. Further analysis, carried out later, found HLA-associated TCR beta chains more clonally expanded than equally common other chains.

The PCR contained 60 Vbeta and 13 Jbeta primers. Profiling relied on immunoSEQ multiplex PCR, and the TCRdb table lists in-frame clones only, not all of them. The sample lists 60,000 to 70,000 clones; less than 70% were seen once. Sequencing was done on a sample of PBMCs. The chain recombines TRBV6-5 with TRBJ2-7; 8 bases fit TRBD1. The receptor's source is a young woman in good health and CMV-seronegative. The DNA for the CDR3 is TGTGCCAGCAGTTGGGGACAGGACCTCTACGAGCAGTACTTC. Translated, it gives CASSWGQDLYEQYF.